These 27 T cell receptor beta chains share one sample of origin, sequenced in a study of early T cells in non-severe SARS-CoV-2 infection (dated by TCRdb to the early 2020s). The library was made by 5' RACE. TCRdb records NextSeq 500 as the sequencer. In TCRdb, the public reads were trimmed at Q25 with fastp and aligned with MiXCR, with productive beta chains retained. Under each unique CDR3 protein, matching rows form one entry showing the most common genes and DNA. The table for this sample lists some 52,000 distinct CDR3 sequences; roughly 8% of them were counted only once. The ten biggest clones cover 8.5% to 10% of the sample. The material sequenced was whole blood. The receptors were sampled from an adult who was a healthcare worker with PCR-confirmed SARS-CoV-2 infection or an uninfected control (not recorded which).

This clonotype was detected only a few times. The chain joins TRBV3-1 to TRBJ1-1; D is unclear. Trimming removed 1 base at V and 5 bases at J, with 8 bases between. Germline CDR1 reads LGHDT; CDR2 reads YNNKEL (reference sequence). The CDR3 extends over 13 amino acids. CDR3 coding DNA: TGTGCCAGCAGCCAAGGCACCGGGACTGAAGCTTTCTTT. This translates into CASSQGTGTEAFF.

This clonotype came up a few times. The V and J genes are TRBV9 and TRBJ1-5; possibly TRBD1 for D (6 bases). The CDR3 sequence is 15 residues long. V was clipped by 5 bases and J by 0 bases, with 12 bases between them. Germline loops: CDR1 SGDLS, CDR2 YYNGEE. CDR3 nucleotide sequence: TGTGCCAGCAGTAGTCAGGGGAATAGCAATCAGCCCCAGCATTTT. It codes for CASSSQGNSNQPQHF.

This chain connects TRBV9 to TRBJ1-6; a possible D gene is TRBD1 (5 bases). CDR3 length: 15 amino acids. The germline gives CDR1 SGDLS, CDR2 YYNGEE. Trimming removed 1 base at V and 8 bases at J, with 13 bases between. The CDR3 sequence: CASSVKGVGDSPLHF. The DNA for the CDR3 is TGTGCCAGCAGCGTAAAGGGAGTAGGGGATTCACCCCTCCACTTT.

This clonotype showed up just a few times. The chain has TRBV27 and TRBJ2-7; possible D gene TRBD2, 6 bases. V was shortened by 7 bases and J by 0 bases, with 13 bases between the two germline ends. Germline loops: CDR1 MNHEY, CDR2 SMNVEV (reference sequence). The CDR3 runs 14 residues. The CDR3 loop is CASKTRDSSYEQYF. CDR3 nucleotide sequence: TGTGCCAGCAAGACCCGGGACTCCTCCTACGAGCAGTACTTC.

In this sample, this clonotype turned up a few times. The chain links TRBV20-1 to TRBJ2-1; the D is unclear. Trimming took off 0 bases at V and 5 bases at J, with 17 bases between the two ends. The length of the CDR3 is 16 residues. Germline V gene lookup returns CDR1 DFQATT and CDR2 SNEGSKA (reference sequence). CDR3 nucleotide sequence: TGCAGTGCTAGAGATTCTCGACTGGCCCCTCACAATGAGCAGTTCTTC. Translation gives CSARDSRLAPHNEQFF.

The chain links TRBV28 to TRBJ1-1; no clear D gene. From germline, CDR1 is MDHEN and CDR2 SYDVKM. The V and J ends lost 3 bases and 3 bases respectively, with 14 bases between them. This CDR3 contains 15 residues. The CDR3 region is CASSFGVAVDTEAFF. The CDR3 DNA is TGTGCCAGCAGTTTTGGAGTGGCAGTCGACACTGAAGCTTTCTTT.

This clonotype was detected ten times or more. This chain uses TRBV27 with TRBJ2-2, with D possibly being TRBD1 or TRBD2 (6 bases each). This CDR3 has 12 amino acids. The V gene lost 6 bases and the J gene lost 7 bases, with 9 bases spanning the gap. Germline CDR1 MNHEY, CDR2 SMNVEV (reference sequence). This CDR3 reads CASRGGHGELFF. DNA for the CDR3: TGTGCCAGCAGGGGGGGCCACGGGGAGCTGTTTTTT.

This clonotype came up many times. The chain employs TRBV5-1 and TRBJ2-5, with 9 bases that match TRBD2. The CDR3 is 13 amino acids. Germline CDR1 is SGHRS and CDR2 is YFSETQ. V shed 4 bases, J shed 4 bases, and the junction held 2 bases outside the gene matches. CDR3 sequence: CASSGGLAETQYF. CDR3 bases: TGCGCCAGCAGCGGGGGACTAGCAGAGACCCAGTACTTC.

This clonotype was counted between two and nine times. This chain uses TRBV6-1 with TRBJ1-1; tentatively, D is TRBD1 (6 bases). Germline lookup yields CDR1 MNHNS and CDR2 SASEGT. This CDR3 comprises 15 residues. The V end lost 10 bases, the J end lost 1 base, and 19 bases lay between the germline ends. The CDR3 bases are TGTGCCACCAGATCACCTACAGGGAGGAACACTGAAGCTTTCTTT. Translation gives CATRSPTGRNTEAFF.

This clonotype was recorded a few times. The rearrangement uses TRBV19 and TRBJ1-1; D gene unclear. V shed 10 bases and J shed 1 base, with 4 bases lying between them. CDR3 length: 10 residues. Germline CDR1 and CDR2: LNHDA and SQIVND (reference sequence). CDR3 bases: TGTGCCACTAGGAACACTGAAGCTTTCTTT. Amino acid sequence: CATRNTEAFF.

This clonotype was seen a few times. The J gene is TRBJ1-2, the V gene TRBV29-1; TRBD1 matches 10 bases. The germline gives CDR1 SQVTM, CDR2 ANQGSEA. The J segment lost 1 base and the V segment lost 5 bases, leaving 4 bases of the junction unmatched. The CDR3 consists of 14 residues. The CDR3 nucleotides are TGCAGCGTTCCGGACAGGGGGATTAACTATGGCTACACCTTC. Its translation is CSVPDRGINYGYTF.

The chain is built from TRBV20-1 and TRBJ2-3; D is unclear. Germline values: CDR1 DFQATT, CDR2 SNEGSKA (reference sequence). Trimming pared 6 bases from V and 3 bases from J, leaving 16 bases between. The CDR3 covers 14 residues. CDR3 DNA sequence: TGCAGTGCCGCCGGTCTAGTTGGGACAGATACGCAGTATTTT. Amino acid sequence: CSAAGLVGTDTQYF.

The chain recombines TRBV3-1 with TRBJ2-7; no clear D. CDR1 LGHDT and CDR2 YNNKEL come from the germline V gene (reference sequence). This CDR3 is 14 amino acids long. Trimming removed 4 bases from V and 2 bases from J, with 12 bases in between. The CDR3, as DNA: TGTGCCAGCAGCCCCCGATACACCGCCTACGAGCAGTACTTC. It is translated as CASSPRYTAYEQYF.

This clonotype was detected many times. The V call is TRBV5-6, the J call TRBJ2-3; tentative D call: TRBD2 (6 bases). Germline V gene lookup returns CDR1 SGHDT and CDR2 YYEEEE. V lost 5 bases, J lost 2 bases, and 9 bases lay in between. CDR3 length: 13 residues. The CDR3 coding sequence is TGTGCCAGCAGGGGGGGTCTCACAGATACGCAGTATTTT. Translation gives CASRGGLTDTQYF.

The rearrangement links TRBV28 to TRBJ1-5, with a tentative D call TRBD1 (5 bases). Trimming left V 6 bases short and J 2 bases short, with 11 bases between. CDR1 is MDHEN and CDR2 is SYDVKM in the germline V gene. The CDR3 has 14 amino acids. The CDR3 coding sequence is TGTGCCAGCAGCTGGATGGGGGGCAATCAGCCCCAGCATTTT. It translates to CASSWMGGNQPQHF.

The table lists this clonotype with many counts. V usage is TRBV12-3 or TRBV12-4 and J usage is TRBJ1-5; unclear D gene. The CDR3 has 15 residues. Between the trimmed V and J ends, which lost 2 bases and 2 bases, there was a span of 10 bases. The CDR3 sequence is CASSLTGSGNQPQHF. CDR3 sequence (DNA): TGTGCCAGCAGTTTAACGGGCTCGGGCAATCAGCCCCAGCATTTT.

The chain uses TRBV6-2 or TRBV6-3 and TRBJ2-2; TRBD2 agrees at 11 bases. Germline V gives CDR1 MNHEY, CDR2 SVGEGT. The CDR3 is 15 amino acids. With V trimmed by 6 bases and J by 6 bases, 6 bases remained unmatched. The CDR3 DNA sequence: TGTGCCAGCAGAGAGGGACTAGCGGAGGCCGGGGAGCTGTTTTTT. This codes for CASREGLAEAGELFF.

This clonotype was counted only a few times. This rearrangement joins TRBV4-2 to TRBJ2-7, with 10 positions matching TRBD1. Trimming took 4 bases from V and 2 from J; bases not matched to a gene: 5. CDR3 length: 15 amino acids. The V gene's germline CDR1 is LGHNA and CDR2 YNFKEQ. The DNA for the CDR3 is TGTGCCAGCAGCCTCGGGACAGGGGTACCCTACGAGCAGTACTTC. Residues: CASSLGTGVPYEQYF.

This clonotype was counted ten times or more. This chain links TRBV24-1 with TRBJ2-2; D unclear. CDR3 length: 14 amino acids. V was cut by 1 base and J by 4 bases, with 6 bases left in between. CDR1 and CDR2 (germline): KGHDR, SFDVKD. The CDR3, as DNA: TGTGCCACCAGTGATTTTGGACCCACCGGGGAGCTGTTTTTT. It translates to CATSDFGPTGELFF.

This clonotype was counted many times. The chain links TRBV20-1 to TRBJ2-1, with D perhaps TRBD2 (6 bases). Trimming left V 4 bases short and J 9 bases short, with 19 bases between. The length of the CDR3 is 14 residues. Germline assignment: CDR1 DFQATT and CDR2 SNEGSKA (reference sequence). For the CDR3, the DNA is TGCAGTGCTAACGGGGGTATAAGTCCTGTTGAGCAGTTCTTC. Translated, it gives CSANGGISPVEQFF.

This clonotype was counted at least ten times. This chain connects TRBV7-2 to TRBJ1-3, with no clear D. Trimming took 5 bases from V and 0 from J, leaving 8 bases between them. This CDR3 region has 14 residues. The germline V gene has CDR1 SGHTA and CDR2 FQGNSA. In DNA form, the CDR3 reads TGTGCCAGCAGCCCCCGGTCCTCTGGAAACACCATATATTTT. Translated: CASSPRSSGNTIYF.

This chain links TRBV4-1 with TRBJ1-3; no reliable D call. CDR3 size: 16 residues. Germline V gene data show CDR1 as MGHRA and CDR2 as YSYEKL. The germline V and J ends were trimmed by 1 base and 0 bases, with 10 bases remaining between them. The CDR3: CASSQVETYSGNTIYF. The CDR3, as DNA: TGCGCCAGCAGCCAAGTGGAGACTTACTCTGGAAACACCATATATTTT.

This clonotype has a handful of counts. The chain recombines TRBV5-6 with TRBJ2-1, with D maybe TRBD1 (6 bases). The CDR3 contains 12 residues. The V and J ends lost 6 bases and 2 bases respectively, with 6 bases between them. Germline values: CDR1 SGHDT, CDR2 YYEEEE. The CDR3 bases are TGTGCCAGCAAGGGGGCCTACAATGAGCAGTTCTTC. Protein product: CASKGAYNEQFF.

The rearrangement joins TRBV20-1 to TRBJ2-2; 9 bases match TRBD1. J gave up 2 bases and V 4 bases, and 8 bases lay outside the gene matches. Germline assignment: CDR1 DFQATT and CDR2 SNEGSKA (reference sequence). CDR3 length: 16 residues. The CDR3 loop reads CSAKDRDRDNTGELFF. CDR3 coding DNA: TGCAGTGCTAAAGACCGGGACAGGGATAACACCGGGGAGCTGTTTTTT.

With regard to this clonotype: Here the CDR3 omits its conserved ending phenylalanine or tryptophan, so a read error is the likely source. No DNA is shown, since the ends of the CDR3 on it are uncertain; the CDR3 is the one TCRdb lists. The CDR3 loop reads CARNTGTEQ. The chain is built from TRBV6-5 and TRBJ1-1; TRBD1, the table's D call, was not compared with the DNA. Germline values: CDR1 MNHEY, CDR2 SVGAGI. Inclusive of both ends, the CDR3 amounts to 9 amino acids.

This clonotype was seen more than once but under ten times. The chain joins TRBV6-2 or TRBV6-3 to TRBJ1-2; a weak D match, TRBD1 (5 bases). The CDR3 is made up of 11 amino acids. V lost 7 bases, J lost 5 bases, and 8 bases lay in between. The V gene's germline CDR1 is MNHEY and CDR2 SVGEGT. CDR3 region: CASMTVYGYTF. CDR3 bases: TGTGCCAGCATGACAGTTTATGGCTACACCTTC.

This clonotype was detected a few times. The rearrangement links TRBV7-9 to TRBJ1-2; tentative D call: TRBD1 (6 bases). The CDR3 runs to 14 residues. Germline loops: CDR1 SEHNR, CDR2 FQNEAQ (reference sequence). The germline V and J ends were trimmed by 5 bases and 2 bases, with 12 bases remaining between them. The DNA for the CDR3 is TGTGCCAGCAGCCCTTTGGGACAAAACTATGGCTACACCTTC. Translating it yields CASSPLGQNYGYTF.